This is a list of T cell receptor beta chains from one sample in a study of regulatory T cells in long-lasting Graves disease. From the reads, TCRdb called clonotypes with MiXCR, one entry per CDR3 protein. Of about 730 distinct CDR3 sequences in the sample, about 90% were seen once. The sequenced sample was peripheral blood mononuclear cells (PBMCs), obtained with antithyroid drug treatment, in newly diagnosed or persistent Graves disease (not recorded which). These receptor sequences come from a woman aged 18-35 years with Graves disease. Each CDR3 is given with its conserved first and last residue. The D gene is left open where the match is weak. Size values are once, few and many counts, or a class for expanded clones, and some rows have none.

v_gene,abundance,j_gene,d_gene,CDR3nt,CDR3aa
TRBV19,-,TRBJ1-2,-,TGTGCCAGTAGTGCCGCGACAGGCCAATTCAGCACTAACTATGGCTACACCTTC,CASSAATGQFSTNYGYTF
TRBV12-3/TRBV12-4,few,TRBJ1-1,-,TGTGCCAGCAGCCGAGTTCGGGGTGAAGCTTTCTTT,CASSRVRGEAFF
TRBV6-5,-,TRBJ2-7,TRBD2,TGTGCCAGCAGTTACTCTAGCGGGAGCTCCTACGAGCAGTACTTC,CASSYSSGSSYEQYF
TRBV19,-,TRBJ1-1,-,TGTGCCAGTAGTATGCAGGAATTGGGGACTGAAGCTTTCTTT,CASSMQELGTEAFF
TRBV27,-,TRBJ2-3,-,TGTGCCAGCATCGGACTGGCTAGCACAGATACGCAGTATTTT,CASIGLASTDTQYF
TRBV19,-,TRBJ2-5,TRBD1,TGTGCCAGTAGTATATCGAGGGACAGCTTGTACCAAGAGACCCAGTACTTC,CASSISRDSLYQETQYF
TRBV3-1,-,TRBJ2-7,-,TGTGCCAGCAGCCCACAGTTCCTCGGCAGATCCTCCTACGAGCAGTACTTC,CASSPQFLGRSSYEQYF
TRBV20-1,-,TRBJ2-1,TRBD2,TGCAGTGCTAGCTGGACTAGTAATGAGCAGTTCTTC,CSASWTSNEQFF
TRBV28,-,TRBJ1-5,TRBD1,TGTGCCAGCAGGCACTCGAAACAGGGGGCTCGGCAGCCCCAGCATTTT,CASRHSKQGARQPQHF
TRBV6-5,-,TRBJ2-3,-,TGTGCCAGCAGTTATTACGGTGGGGGACGCACAGATACGCAGTATTTT,CASSYYGGGRTDTQYF